This T cell receptor (beta chain) was profiled in a study of blood T cell repertoires in COVID-19. Study overall: Nucleic acid was either cDNA or gDNA, and it came from T cells, B-cell-depleted T cells, or PBMCs.

Participant ages covered about 18 to 90 years across about two dozen US areas. Assay: immunoSEQ multiplex PCR; the TCRdb copy retains only in-frame clones and omits some. The table lists nearly 350,000 clones, roughly 90% of them singletons. With V trimmed by 3 bases and J by 10 bases, 10 bases remained unmatched. The germline V gene encodes CDR1 MDHEN and CDR2 SYDVKM. The CDR3 has 14 amino acids. This sequence was found in a woman in her twenties or thirties who had recovered from COVID-19. Sequencing used PBMCs or T cells enriched from blood (not recorded which). The chain couples TRBV28 to TRBJ1-1, with TRBD1 identical over 8 bases. CDR3 region: CASSLAPGGRGAFF. DNA for the CDR3: TGTGCCAGCAGTTTGGCCCCAGGGGGCAGGGGAGCTTTCTTT.